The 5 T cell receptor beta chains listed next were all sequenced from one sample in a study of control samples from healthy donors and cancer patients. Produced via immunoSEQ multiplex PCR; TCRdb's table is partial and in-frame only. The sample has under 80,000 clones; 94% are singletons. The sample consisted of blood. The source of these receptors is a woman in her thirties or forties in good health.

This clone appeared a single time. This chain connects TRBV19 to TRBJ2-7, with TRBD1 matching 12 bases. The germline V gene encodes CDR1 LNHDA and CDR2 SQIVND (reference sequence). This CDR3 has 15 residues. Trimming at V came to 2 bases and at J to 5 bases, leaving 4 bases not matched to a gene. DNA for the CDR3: TGTGCCAGTAGTATAATCGGGACAGGGGGCCACGAGCAGTACTTC. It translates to CASSIIGTGGHEQYF.

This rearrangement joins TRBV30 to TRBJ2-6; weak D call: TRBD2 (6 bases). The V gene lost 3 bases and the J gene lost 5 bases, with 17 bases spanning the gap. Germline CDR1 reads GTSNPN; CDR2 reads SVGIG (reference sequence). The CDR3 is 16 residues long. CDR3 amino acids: CAWRSGTSFRANVLTF. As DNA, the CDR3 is TGTGCCTGGAGATCAGGGACTTCTTTCAGGGCCAACGTCCTGACTTTC.

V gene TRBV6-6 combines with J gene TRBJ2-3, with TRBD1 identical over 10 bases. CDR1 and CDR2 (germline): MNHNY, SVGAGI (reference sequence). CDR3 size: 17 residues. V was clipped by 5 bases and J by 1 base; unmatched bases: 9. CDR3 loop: CASSLGRGTGGTDTQYF. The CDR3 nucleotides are TGTGCCAGCAGTCTCGGGCGGGGGACAGGGGGCACAGATACGCAGTATTTT.

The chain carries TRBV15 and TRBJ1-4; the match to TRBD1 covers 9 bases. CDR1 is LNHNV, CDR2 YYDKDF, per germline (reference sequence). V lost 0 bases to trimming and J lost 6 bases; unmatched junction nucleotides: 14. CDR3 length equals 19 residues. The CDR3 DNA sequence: TGTGCCACCAGCAGAGATATCTGGACAGGGGAGTATTTTTATGAAAAACTGTTTTTT. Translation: CATSRDIWTGEYFYEKLFF.

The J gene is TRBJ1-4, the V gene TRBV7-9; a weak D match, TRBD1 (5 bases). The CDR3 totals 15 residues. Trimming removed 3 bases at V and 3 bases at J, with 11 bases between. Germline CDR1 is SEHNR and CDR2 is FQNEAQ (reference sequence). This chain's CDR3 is CASSFNRDPNEKLFF. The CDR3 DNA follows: TGTGCCAGCAGCTTCAACCGGGACCCTAATGAAAAACTGTTTTTT.